The sequence of this T cell receptor beta chain was determined in a study of post-analysis software for immune sequencing data (dated by TCRdb to between 2015 and 2016). The study in broad terms: Relapsing-remitting, secondary progressive and progressive-relapsing multiple sclerosis were recorded as disease courses, and subtype annotation was lacking for some patients. The multiple sclerosis patient repertoires were compared with about a dozen previously published healthy control repertoires from donors aged 6 to 25 years. A subset of samples was prepared in parallel using single-end sample barcoding, then pooled and co-amplified after Illumina adapter ligation. Summary of the overall study and its limitations: Multiple sclerosis patients had significantly lower normalized Chao1 diversity than controls, a result that suggests substantial peripheral T-cell clonal expansion. The control group was slightly older than the multiple sclerosis patient group. When samples were clustered directly using the F measure, samples prepared in the same batch co-clustered strongly, which prompted a batch-effect correction. Significantly higher frequencies in patients than in controls were found for five TRBV segments, including TRBV5-6, TRBV5-1 and TRBV20-1.

Library method: PCR. TCRdb records Illumina HiSeq 2500 as the sequencer. Unique molecular identifiers were incorporated into TCR beta cDNA libraries to reduce PCR and sequencing biases. Per 1 to 10 million input T cells, approximately 500,000 cDNA molecules were obtained, such that each molecule approximated one T cell. Patient libraries were prepared and sequenced with the same protocol used for the earlier healthy control dataset. Samples belonging to the same batch were prepared together, multiplexed and sequenced on a shared HiSeq lane. The authors processed their data as follows. MIGEC handled the raw barcoded reads, throwing out single-read molecular identifier groups before consensus assembly and CDR3 extraction. Clonotype tables were post-analysed with VDJtools, normalizing diversity by down-sampling all datasets to the smallest sample size. In repertoire overlap clustering, CDR3 amino acid sequences, but not nucleotide sequences, were matched to correct batch-related cross-sample contamination. TCRdb passed the public sequencing reads through fastp at Q25 and MiXCR, retaining productive beta sequences. Rows are unified per CDR3 protein, each entry keeping the most common DNA and genes. These V and J calls derive from TCRdb rather than the authors' analysis. The sample yields about 540,000 distinct CDR3 sequences; about a third were counted once. The ten top clones hold 4.5% to 7.5% of the sample.

To demonstrate the VDJtools post-analysis software, the study profiled TCR beta repertoires from the peripheral blood of 10 to 15 young patients with multiple sclerosis. The multiple sclerosis patients were children and adolescents ranging in age from roughly 6 to 15 years. The CDR3, from cysteine to phenylalanine, totals 16 residues. Only the CDR3 DNA is retained, 48 bases long and in frame from the first base. Clipping removes 1 base from V and 13 bases from J, with 16 as the unmatched junction base count. CDR1 SGHAT and CDR2 FQNNGV are derived from the germline V gene. This clonotype appeared a few times. It lacks a known antigen. One base away there is no much larger clone; base qualities are not given.

This receptor was taken from a girl aged 2-17 years with multiple sclerosis. Specimen: blood. The receptor chain draws on TRBV11-2 and TRBJ2-3; 8 bases in between match TRBD2. The CDR3 has the sequence CASSLGVSGARDKEYF. The bases read TGTGCCAGCAGCTTAGGGGTTAGCGGGGCTAGAGATAAGGAGTATTTT.